This T cell receptor (beta chain) was identified in a study of control samples from healthy donors and cancer patients. TCRdb keeps only in-frame clones here, not all; method: immunoSEQ multiplex PCR. The profile covers tens of thousands of clones, with around nine tenths appearing a single time and more than 1.5% taken by the ten largest. With 3 bases removed from V and 6 bases from J, the gap between germline ends came to 14 bases. Germline V CDR1 and CDR2: WNHNN, SYGVQD (reference sequence). The CDR3 covers 15 residues. This clonotype originated in a middle-aged man with colorectal cancer. The V gene is TRBV10-1, the J gene TRBJ2-2; possibly TRBD2 for D (6 bases). The specimen sequenced was PBMCs. CDR3 DNA sequence: TGCGCCAGCAGTGAAGAGCGCGGGAAGGCCGGGGAGCTGTTTTTT. Protein product: CASSEERGKAGELFF.